What follows describes a single T cell receptor (beta chain). The antigen this receptor binds is unknown. The input lacks base qualities; no much larger clone sits a single base away. Using the deep immunoSEQ assay, TCR CDR3 regions were amplified from genomic DNA by multiplex PCR. Extracted genomic DNA from each cell subset was distributed evenly across all wells of several immunoSEQ 96-well plates, and each plate was treated as a replicate. For unsorted PBMC, roughly 300 ng of genomic DNA, equivalent to approximately 28,000 T cell genomes, went into each replicate PCR. Genomic DNA from unsorted PBMC was sequenced over ten immunoSEQ deep assay plates. The purified libraries were quantified using a Qubit 3.0 fluorometer, sized with a Bioanalyzer 2100, and then quantified again using the KAPA Library Quantification kit. Each immunoSEQ 96-well plate was sequenced on its own single-read 150-cycle Illumina NextSeq 550 flow cell. For the original study's pipeline: The immunoSEQ output contained only junctional sequences without quality scores, so filtering could not match that applied to full-length reads. Sequences were annotated with PyIR, a Python wrapper for IgBLAST v1.9, using IMGT germline references to assign V/J genes and CDR3. Reads were filtered out if the reads had weak V/J assignments (E-value above 1e-6), no CDR3, stop codons, out-of-frame junctions, or ambiguous translated residues. V3J clonotypes were defined as sequences sharing the same inferred V gene, J gene, and CDR3 amino acid sequence. To compute the percentage overlap between repertoires, the number of shared unique clonotypes was divided by the size of the smaller repertoire. Richness of each repertoire was evaluated using RTK rarefaction, the Chao1 estimator, and Recon v2.1 estimates of unobserved clonotypes. This is the immuneACCESS table as TCRdb keeps it, with only in-frame sequences that have V and J called. A part of the clones is gone; compared with another copy, unresolved V genes explain less than half, and the rest is unexplained. V and J calls and clone size are those listed in that table; D and trimming were worked out from the DNA. The sample table contains around 480,000 clones; only one count was recorded for about 80% of them. Approximately 12% of the sample comes from the top ten.

These data originate in a study of shared clonotypes between healthy human individuals (dated by TCRdb to about 2020). Background for the entire study: The cohort included a few men and a couple of women between 18 and 49 years of age. To increase sequencing depth and limit assay-specific biases, TCR repertoire library preparation and sequencing were carried out by different laboratories using diverse techniques. To estimate repertoire size and how much clonotype sharing occurs between individuals, the study deeply sequenced the blood TCR repertoires of 4 to 6 healthy adults. Leukapheresis yielded between about 0.9 and 9.5 billion PBMCs per donor. The paper as a whole reports these results and caveats: Sampling was restricted to blood, and TCR repertoires in tissues likely differ from the TCR repertoires found in blood. Because the study included a small number of donors, the genetic and exposure-history diversity represented was limited. Pairwise subsampling indicated that sequencing depth was expected to affect the degree of clonotype sharing among donors.

According to the germline V gene, CDR1 reads SGHTA and CDR2 reads FQGNSA. The CDR3 goes from the cysteine to the phenylalanine over 15 residues. Solely the CDR3 DNA is kept, with 45 bases framed from the first base. Between the V and J ends, shortened by 0 bases and 2 bases respectively, the junction contains 9 bases. Healthy HIV-negative adults with no recently reported acute infections or vaccinations were included as donors. Every donor was a Caucasian adult residing in Nashville, Tennessee, USA. For unsorted samples, some 100 million PBMCs were counted, and genomic DNA was extracted using the QIAamp DNA Blood Mini kit. Blood was obtained by leukapheresis, after which PBMCs were separated by Ficoll-Histopaque density gradient centrifugation and cryopreserved in liquid nitrogen vapor phase.

The rearrangement combines TRBV7-2 with TRBJ2-3; the D element might be TRBD1 or TRBD2, as each aligns at 5 bases. The sequence derives from a middle-aged woman in good health. Some clones in this sample may be carry-over from other donors' samples. The sample comprised PBMCs. The nucleotides read TGTGCCAGCAGCTTAGCGGGGGTGGTCACAGATACGCAGTATTTT. Protein translation: CASSLAGVVTDTQYF.